The 21 T cell receptor beta chains reported below all come from one sample, sequenced in a study of T cells in Graves' hyperthyroidism and ophthalmopathy. Template material for amplifying TCR beta CDR3 regions consisted of RNA transcripts. The HTBI primer set drove a first-round RT-PCR of the TCR CDR3. TCRdb re-called the multiplex PCR reads through MiXCR, storing one row per CDR3 protein. The data contain under 450,000 distinct CDR3 sequences, roughly 14% of them singletons. The material sequenced was blood. The receptor set was obtained from a woman in her late teens or twenties with Graves' hyperthyroidism.

This clonotype was recorded at least ten times. The chain uses TRBV3-1 and TRBJ2-3, with D possibly TRBD2 on 7 matching bases. Trimming shortened V by 5 bases and J by 2 bases, and 14 bases separated the two germline ends. The CDR3 length is 15 residues. Germline CDR1 LGHDT, CDR2 YNNKEL (reference sequence). CDR3 bases: TGTGCCAGCAGCATACAGCGGGACATCACAGATACGCAGTATTTT. Translated: CASSIQRDITDTQYF.

This clonotype has a count of ten or more. The CDR3 nucleotides are TGTGCCAGCAGACCCCTAGCGGGGTCAAATGAGCAGTTCTTC. Protein sequence: CASRPLAGSNEQFF. The gene calls are TRBV27 and TRBJ2-1; 9 bases match TRBD2. Germline V gene sequence: CDR1 MNHEY, CDR2 SMNVEV (reference sequence). This CDR3 has 14 amino acids. Trimming at V came to 6 bases and at J to 7 bases, leaving 7 bases not matched to a gene.

This clonotype came up many times. V gene TRBV20-1 combines with J gene TRBJ2-5; 9 bases map to TRBD1. With V trimmed by 7 bases and J by 0 bases, 12 bases remained unmatched. From germline, CDR1 is DFQATT and CDR2 SNEGSKA (reference sequence). The CDR3 totals 16 residues. CDR3 sequence reads: CSVIGQGTKYQETQYF. CDR3 nucleotides: TGCAGTGTGATAGGACAGGGGACTAAGTACCAAGAGACCCAGTACTTC.

This clonotype has just a few counts. The chain carries TRBV6-2 or TRBV6-3 and TRBJ2-5, with D unresolved. Germline loops: CDR1 MNHEY, CDR2 SVGEGT. V was shortened by 9 bases and J by 0 bases, with 2 bases between the two germline ends. The CDR3 covers 10 residues. CDR3 coding DNA: TGTGCCAGTTACCAAGAGACCCAGTACTTC. Encoded protein: CASYQETQYF.

The genes are TRBV25-1 and TRBJ1-4; 9 positions agree with TRBD1. The CDR3 is 19 residues long. V lost 5 bases, J lost 7 bases, and 20 bases stayed unmatched. From germline, CDR1 is MGHDK and CDR2 SYGVNS. The CDR3 reads CASSPTQGVSGTGIEKLFF. The DNA for the CDR3 is TGTGCCAGCAGTCCTACCCAGGGGGTTTCCGGGACAGGGATTGAAAAACTGTTTTTT.

In nucleotides, the CDR3 is TGTGCCAGCAGCCCCTGGGAGAGCAATCAGCCCCAGCATTTT. This translates into CASSPWESNQPQHF. The rearrangement joins TRBV9 to TRBJ1-5; no reliable D call. In germline, CDR1 is SGDLS, CDR2 YYNGEE. The CDR3 totals 14 residues. V lost 4 bases, J lost 1 base, and 9 bases lay in between.

The chain recombines TRBV19 with TRBJ1-4; D ambiguous. This CDR3 has 15 amino acids. Germline V gene lookup returns CDR1 LNHDA and CDR2 SQIVND (reference sequence). V was shortened by 5 bases and J by 2 bases, with 12 bases between the two germline ends. CDR3 region: CASSFPGRTNEKLFF. In nucleotides, the CDR3 is TGTGCCAGTAGTTTCCCAGGCCGGACTAATGAAAAACTGTTTTTT.

This clonotype showed up many times. The chain employs TRBV5-1 and TRBJ2-1, with no clear D. Trimming cost V 0 bases and J 2 bases, with 9 bases left between them. The CDR3 spans 15 residues. In germline, CDR1 is SGHRS, CDR2 YFSETQ. CDR3: CASSLDPVPYNEQFF. Written as DNA, the CDR3 is TGCGCCAGCAGCTTGGACCCGGTACCCTACAATGAGCAGTTCTTC. Full variable domain (remainder filled in from reference TRBV5-1 and TRBJ2-1): KAGVTQTPRYLIKTRGQQVTLSCSPISGHRSVSWYQQTPGQGLQFLFEYFSETQRNKGNFPGRFSGRQFSNSRSEMNVSTLELGDSALYLCASSLDPVPYNEQFFGPGTRLTVL.

This clonotype has a count of ten or more. This chain connects TRBV5-6 to TRBJ2-1, with TRBD2 matching over 8 bases. The CDR3 contains 16 residues. V shed 4 bases, J shed 4 bases, and the junction held 10 bases outside the gene matches. The germline gives CDR1 SGHDT, CDR2 YYEEEE. In DNA, the CDR3 is TGTGCCAGCAGCCGGCGGAGCGGGGGTATTTACAATGAGCAGTTCTTC. Translating gives CASSRRSGGIYNEQFF.

This clonotype was detected only a few times. This chain links TRBV20-1 with TRBJ2-3; 8 bases align to TRBD2. V lost 0 bases to trimming and J lost 11 bases; unmatched junction nucleotides: 7. The CDR3 covers 13 residues. Germline lookup yields CDR1 DFQATT and CDR2 SNEGSKA (reference sequence). The CDR3 nucleotides are TGCAGTGCTAGAGATTTAACTAGCGGCATGCAGTATTTT. Amino acids: CSARDLTSGMQYF.

The V and J genes are TRBV4-1 and TRBJ2-1, with TRBD2 matching over 9 bases. The CDR3 totals 16 residues. V shed 0 bases and J 11 bases; nucleotides not matched to a gene: 11. Per the germline V gene, CDR1 is MGHRA and CDR2 is YSYEKL. This CDR3 reads CASSQERVVAGVQQFF. CDR3 DNA: TGCGCCAGCAGCCAAGAAAGAGTGGTAGCGGGAGTCCAGCAGTTCTTC.

The rearrangement uses TRBV20-1 and TRBJ2-2; 7 positions agree with TRBD2. Trimming at V came to 0 bases and at J to 4 bases, leaving 8 bases not matched to a gene. Germline-derived CDR1 and CDR2 are DFQATT and SNEGSKA (reference sequence). CDR3 size: 16 residues. In DNA form, the CDR3 reads TGCAGTGCTAGAGAATTTGCCGGGAGGATCACCGGGGAGCTGTTTTTT. Translation: CSAREFAGRITGELFF.

At least ten counts were recorded for this clonotype. The rearrangement joins TRBV2 to TRBJ1-1, with D unresolved. Trimming stripped 8 bases from V and 0 bases from J, with 13 bases between. The CDR3 consists of 14 residues. Germline CDR1 is SNHLY and CDR2 is FYNNEI. CDR3 protein: CASGVSFMNTEAFF. CDR3 bases: TGTGCCAGCGGGGTAAGCTTCATGAACACTGAAGCTTTCTTT.

A few counts support this clonotype. The rearrangement joins TRBV15 to TRBJ1-2; D remains ambiguous. There are 14 residues in the CDR3. Trimming stripped 0 bases from V and 2 bases from J, with 7 bases between. The V gene's germline CDR1 is LNHNV and CDR2 YYDKDF (reference sequence). The CDR3 protein is CATSRDKGNYGYTF. CDR3 bases: TGTGCCACCAGCAGAGATAAAGGGAACTATGGCTACACCTTC.

This rearrangement joins TRBV5-1 to TRBJ2-5, with 9 bases that match TRBD2. The CDR3 covers 13 residues. The V gene end was trimmed by 7 bases and the J gene end by 5 bases; junction bases not matched to a gene: 6. Germline CDR1 and CDR2: SGHRS and YFSETQ. The CDR3 reads CASVAGVGETQYF. In nucleotides, the CDR3 is TGCGCCAGCGTAGCGGGAGTAGGGGAGACCCAGTACTTC.

This clonotype was observed many times. V is TRBV4-1 and J is TRBJ2-7, with 8 bases aligning to TRBD1. V shed 0 bases and J 4 bases; nucleotides not matched to a gene: 5. Germline V CDR1 and CDR2: MGHRA, YSYEKL. There are 15 residues in the CDR3. CDR3 residues: CASSQDTDRVYEQYF. As DNA, the CDR3 is TGCGCCAGCAGCCAAGACACGGACAGGGTTTACGAGCAGTACTTC.

The chain combines TRBV9 with TRBJ2-5; D call uncertain. V was pared by 2 bases and J by 5 bases, with 10 bases between. Germline V gene lookup returns CDR1 SGDLS and CDR2 YYNGEE. This CDR3 has 13 amino acids. The CDR3 DNA reads TGTGCCAGCAGCGTTTCATATTCGGAGACCCAGTACTTC. Translating gives CASSVSYSETQYF.

This clonotype was counted many times. The rearrangement joins TRBV20-1 to TRBJ2-1; 8 bases map to TRBD2. The trim removed 5 bases at V and 6 bases at J, leaving 24 bases unmatched. CDR1 is DFQATT, CDR2 SNEGSKA, per germline (reference sequence). The CDR3 loop spans 19 amino acids. In DNA form, the CDR3 reads TGCAGTGCTGAGGGGCCCAGAAGGGGTAGCGGGAAAGGTAGCAATGAGCAGTTCTTC. Protein product: CSAEGPRRGSGKGSNEQFF.

The V call is TRBV20-1, the J call TRBJ2-7; D is unresolved. The germline gives CDR1 DFQATT, CDR2 SNEGSKA (reference sequence). CDR3 length equals 13 residues. V lost 1 base and J 3 bases, leaving 10 bases between the germline ends. In DNA form, the CDR3 reads TGCAGTGCTAGAGGTGGTGCAGGCTACGAGCAGTACTTC. It is translated as CSARGGAGYEQYF.

The table lists this clonotype with many counts. The chain has TRBV20-1 and TRBJ1-6, with 7 nucleotides matching TRBD1. Germline V lookup: CDR1 DFQATT, CDR2 SNEGSKA (reference sequence). CDR3 length: 14 residues. V shed 6 bases and J 7 bases; nucleotides not matched to a gene: 9. CDR3 in DNA: TGCAGTGCCCATCGGGCAGGGGGGAATTCACCCCTCCACTTT. Translating gives CSAHRAGGNSPLHF.

The rearrangement joins TRBV19 to TRBJ1-6, with TRBD1 matching 7 bases. The CDR3 extends over 16 amino acids. V lost 4 bases, J lost 6 bases, and 9 bases stayed unmatched. Germline CDR1 reads LNHDA; CDR2 reads SQIVND (reference sequence). The CDR3 bases are TGTGCCAGTAGTACCTCCGACAGGGTGTTTAATTCACCCCTCCACTTT. This encodes CASSTSDRVFNSPLHF.